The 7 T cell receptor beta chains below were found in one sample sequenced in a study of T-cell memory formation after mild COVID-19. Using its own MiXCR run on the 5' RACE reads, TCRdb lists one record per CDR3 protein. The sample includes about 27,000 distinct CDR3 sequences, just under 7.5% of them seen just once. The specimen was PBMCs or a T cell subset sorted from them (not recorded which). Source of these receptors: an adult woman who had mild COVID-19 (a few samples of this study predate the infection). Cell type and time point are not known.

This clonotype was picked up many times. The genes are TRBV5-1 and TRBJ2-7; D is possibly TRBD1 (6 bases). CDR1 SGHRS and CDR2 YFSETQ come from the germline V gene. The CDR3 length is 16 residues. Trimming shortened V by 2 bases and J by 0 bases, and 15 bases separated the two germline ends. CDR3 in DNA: TGCGCCAGCAGCTTCGGGTGGTGGACAGCCTCCTACGAGCAGTACTTC. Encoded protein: CASSFGWWTASYEQYF.

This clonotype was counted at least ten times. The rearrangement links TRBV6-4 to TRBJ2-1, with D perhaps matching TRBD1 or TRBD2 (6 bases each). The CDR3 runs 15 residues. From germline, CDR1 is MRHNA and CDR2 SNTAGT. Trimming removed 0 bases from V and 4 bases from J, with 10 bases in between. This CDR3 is CASSDSGGDYNEQFF. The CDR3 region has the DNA TGTGCCAGCAGTGACTCGGGGGGCGATTACAATGAGCAGTTCTTC.

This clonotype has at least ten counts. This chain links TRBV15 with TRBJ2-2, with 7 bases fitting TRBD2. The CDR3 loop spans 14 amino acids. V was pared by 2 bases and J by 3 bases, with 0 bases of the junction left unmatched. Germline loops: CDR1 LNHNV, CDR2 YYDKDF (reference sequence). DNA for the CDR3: TGTGCCACCAGCAGACTAGCGGACACCGGGGAGCTGTTTTTT. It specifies CATSRLADTGELFF.

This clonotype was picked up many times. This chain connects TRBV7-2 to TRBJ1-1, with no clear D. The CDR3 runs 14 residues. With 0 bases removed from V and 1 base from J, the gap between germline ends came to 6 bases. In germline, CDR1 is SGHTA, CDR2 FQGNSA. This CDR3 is CASSLAWGNTEAFF. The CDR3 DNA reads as TGTGCCAGCAGCTTAGCATGGGGGAACACTGAAGCTTTCTTT.

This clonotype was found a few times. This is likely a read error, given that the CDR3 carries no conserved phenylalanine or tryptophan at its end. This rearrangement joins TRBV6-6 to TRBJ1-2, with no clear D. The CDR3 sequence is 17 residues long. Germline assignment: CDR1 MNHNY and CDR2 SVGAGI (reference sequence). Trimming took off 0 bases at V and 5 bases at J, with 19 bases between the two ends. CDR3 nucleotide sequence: TGTGCCAGCAGTTACTCGATTGGAGGCCGAGGGATTTATGGCTACACCTAC. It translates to CASSYSIGGRGIYGYTY.

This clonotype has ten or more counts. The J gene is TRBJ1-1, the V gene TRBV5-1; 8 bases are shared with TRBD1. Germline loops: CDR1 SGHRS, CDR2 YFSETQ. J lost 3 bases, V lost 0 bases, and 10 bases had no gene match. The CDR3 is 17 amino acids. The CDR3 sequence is CASSLGLGTGVHTEAFF. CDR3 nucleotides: TGCGCCAGCAGCTTGGGTTTGGGGACAGGCGTCCACACTGAAGCTTTCTTT.

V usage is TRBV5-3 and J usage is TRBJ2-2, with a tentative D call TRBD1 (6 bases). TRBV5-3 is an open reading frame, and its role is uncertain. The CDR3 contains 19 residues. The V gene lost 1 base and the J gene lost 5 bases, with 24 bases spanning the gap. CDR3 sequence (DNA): TGTGCCAGAAGCTTGCTACAGGTTTCGGACAGCTCGGGGACCGGGGAGCTGTTTTTT. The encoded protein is CARSLLQVSDSSGTGELFF.